The next 11 T cell receptor beta chains were all read from a single sample in a study of T cell repertoires in cytomegalovirus infection. TCRdb called the reads again in MiXCR, with one record for every CDR3 protein. Of 90,000 to 110,000 distinct CDR3 sequences listed, less than 30% are singletons. The antigens of these receptors remain unknown. The sequences come from CD8+ T cells from cultured PBMCs, collected from culture after CMV antigen stimulation. Receptors were obtained from a human donor in good health (CMV status not recorded). Some clones in this sample may be carry-over from other donors' samples.

The rearrangement links TRBV12-3 or TRBV12-4 to TRBJ1-2; possible D gene TRBD1, 5 bases. The V gene lost 3 bases and the J gene lost 6 bases, with 11 bases spanning the gap. The CDR3 covers 13 residues. CDR3 in amino acids: CASSLTVSNGYTF. CDR3 sequence (DNA): TGTGCCAGCAGTTTGACAGTATCGAATGGCTACACCTTC.

This clonotype was seen more than once but under ten times. At one end the junction does not follow the germline gene, possibly because of a read error. The rearrangement uses TRBV6-1 and TRBJ2-1, with D perhaps TRBD1 (6 bases). Germline values: CDR1 MNHNS, CDR2 SASEGT. The CDR3 is made up of 15 amino acids. The CDR3 DNA is TGTGCCACAGAACCGGGACACCGTTCCTTCAATGAGCAGTTCTTC. Protein sequence: CATEPGHRSFNEQFF.

The rearrangement joins TRBV19 to TRBJ2-1; D is unclear. The CDR3 extends over 13 amino acids. The germline V and J ends were trimmed by 2 bases and 4 bases, with 6 bases remaining between them. Per germline, CDR1 LNHDA and CDR2 SQIVND (reference sequence). In DNA form, the CDR3 reads TGTGCCAGTAGTATATTAGGGTACAATGAGCAGTTCTTC. Translating gives CASSILGYNEQFF.

As regards this clonotype: At one end, the junction sequence differs from germline, possibly due to a read error. The chain employs TRBV2 and TRBJ2-3, with 11 bases fitting TRBD2. The CDR3 runs 15 residues. The germline gives CDR1 SNHLY, CDR2 FYNNEI. CDR3 in DNA: TGTGCCAGCAGTCCGGGACTAGCGGTGCTGAATACGCGGTATTTT. Residues: CASSPGLAVLNTRYF.

This chain joins TRBV7-9 and TRBJ2-5; D unresolved. CDR1 and CDR2 (germline): SEHNR, FQNEAQ (reference sequence). Deletions cut 0 bases from V and 4 bases from J, with 9 bases between. The CDR3 loop spans 14 amino acids. CDR3 loop: CASSLAVGLETQYF. In nucleotides, the CDR3 is TGTGCCAGCAGCTTAGCTGTGGGATTAGAGACCCAGTACTTC.

The CDR3 DNA sequence: TGCAGTGCTAGAGACGTCCAACAAACTAATGAAAAACTGTTTTTT. Translating it yields CSARDVQQTNEKLFF. V and J are TRBV20-1 and TRBJ1-4; D is undetermined. This CDR3 region has 15 residues. Germline CDR1 and CDR2: DFQATT and SNEGSKA (reference sequence). V shed 0 bases and J shed 1 base, with 9 bases lying between them.

This clonotype was recorded a few times. The chain carries TRBV6-2 or TRBV6-3 and TRBJ2-1; TRBD2 agrees at 8 bases. Germline V gene data show CDR1 as MNHEY and CDR2 as SVGEGT. This CDR3 has 12 residues. J lost 10 bases, V lost 6 bases, and 5 bases had no gene match. CDR3 region: CASRAGGAEQFF. In nucleotides, the CDR3 is TGTGCCAGCAGGGCCGGGGGGGCCGAGCAGTTCTTC.

In this sample, this clonotype turned up a few times. The rearrangement links TRBV6-1 to TRBJ1-5; TRBD1 matches at 10 bases. V shed 8 bases and J 6 bases; nucleotides not matched to a gene: 4. Per germline, CDR1 MNHNS and CDR2 SASEGT. This CDR3 has 13 residues. In DNA form, the CDR3 reads TGTGCCAGCTGGGGACAGGGGATTCAGCCCCAGCATTTT. The encoded protein is CASWGQGIQPQHF.

The chain couples TRBV2 to TRBJ2-2; possible D gene TRBD1, 5 bases. The length of the CDR3 is 16 residues. V shed 4 bases and J shed 2 bases, with 14 bases lying between them. CDR1 is SNHLY and CDR2 is FYNNEI in the germline V gene. The DNA of the CDR3 is TGTGCCAGCAGTGGGGGCCGAAGACCAAACACCGGGGAGCTGTTTTTT. This translates into CASSGGRRPNTGELFF.

This clonotype occurred many times. The chain recombines TRBV7-6 with TRBJ2-3; 7 bases are shared with TRBD2. There are 16 residues in the CDR3. Trimming cost V 3 bases and J 0 bases; bases outside gene matches: 6. The germline V gene has CDR1 SGHVS and CDR2 FNYEAQ. The CDR3 sequence is CASSFTGGPSTDTQYF. CDR3 DNA: TGTGCCAGCAGCTTTACGGGGGGACCTAGCACAGATACGCAGTATTTT.

The table lists this clonotype with a few counts. The chain carries TRBV4-1 and TRBJ1-5; no reliable D call. Germline values: CDR1 MGHRA, CDR2 YSYEKL. V was clipped by 1 base and J by 4 bases, with 5 bases between them. This CDR3 has 13 amino acids. The CDR3 protein is CASSQGENQPQHF. The CDR3 DNA follows: TGCGCCAGCAGCCAAGGAGAAAATCAGCCCCAGCATTTT.